This T cell receptor beta chain was captured in a study of fetal regulatory T cell absence and autoimmunity. CDR3 size: 15 residues. Trimming removed 1 base at V and 2 bases at J, with 10 bases between. Per germline, CDR1 SGHTA and CDR2 FQGNSA. This was a survey-level run. The repertoire was sequenced with immunoSEQ multiplex PCR; TCRdb's copy has only in-frame clones and lacks some. The sample contains 45,000 to 50,000 clones, roughly 80% of which appear only once. The V and J genes are TRBV7-2 and TRBJ2-3, with D unclear. This clonotype was sampled from a newborn boy with IPEX syndrome. The sample comprised cord blood. This CDR3 reads CASSLVAGPTDTQYF. CDR3 coding DNA: TGTGCCAGCAGCTTAGTTGCCGGGCCCACAGATACGCAGTATTTT.